This T cell receptor (beta chain) is from a study of cytotoxic CD8 clonotypes in ibrutinib-treated CLL. Across the whole study: After a median of about 70 months, roughly 14 patients stayed remitted and some 12 progressed; responses had been partial in some 25 and complete in 2. Response samples were obtained once patients had received a median about 11 months of treatment, range 6 to 36.

The method was immunoSEQ multiplex PCR; TCRdb's version includes in-frame clones alone and lacks a portion of them. The sample contains over 100,000 clones, 80% to 90% of which appear only once. General study results and limits: Rising at ibrutinib response, clonality subsequently fell back toward baseline at progression.

Regarding this clone: As yet, its antigen is unknown.

Germline assignment: CDR1 LGHNA and CDR2 YSLEER. This CDR3 has 16 amino acids. J was trimmed by 8 bases and V by 0 bases; bases with no gene match: 5. The receptor was derived from a human donor with chronic lymphocytic leukemia. The J gene is TRBJ1-6, the V gene TRBV4-3, with TRBD1 matching over 9 bases. Source: PBMCs, taken after 24 months of ibrutinib treatment. The CDR3 coding sequence is TGCGCCAGCAGCCAAGAGGGACAGGGTGGTGATTCACCCCTCCACTTT. It translates to CASSQEGQGGDSPLHF.